These 21 T cell receptor beta chains were all obtained from the same sample, sequenced in a study of glioma-infiltrating T cells after dendritic cell vaccination (dated by TCRdb to 2016 to 2018). The protocol used for the library was the immunoSEQ multiplex PCR assay. Sourced from immuneACCESS, this table was stored by TCRdb with only in-frame sequences that have V and J called. A share of the clones is absent; for the studies checked, an unresolved V gene accounts for under half, and the remainder has no known explanation. For this sample there are around 100,000 clones; roughly 80% appear just once. Clones ranked in the top ten supply about an eighth of the sample. The sample here was blood, taken before dendritic cell vaccination. The receptors derive from a human donor with glioblastoma.

The rearrangement joins TRBV4-2 to TRBJ2-3; 12 bases line up with TRBD2. The CDR3 covers 16 residues. Germline V CDR1 and CDR2: LGHNA, YNFKEQ. Unmatched junction bases numbered 5, after V lost 4 bases and J lost 3 bases. As DNA, the CDR3 is TGTGCCAGCAGCCCCTGGACTAGCGGGGCTACAGATACGCAGTATTTT. Its translation: CASSPWTSGATDTQYF.

This rearrangement joins TRBV6-5 to TRBJ2-7; no definite D call. V shed 4 bases and J shed 0 bases, with 4 bases lying between them. The CDR3 sequence is 12 residues long. CDR1 is MNHEY and CDR2 is SVGAGI in the germline V gene. The CDR3 nucleotides read TGTGCCAGCAGTTCCCTCTCCTACGAGCAGTACTTC. It codes for CASSSLSYEQYF.

V is TRBV4-1 and J is TRBJ2-6, with D hard to call. Trimming shortened V by 0 bases and J by 6 bases, and 6 bases separated the two germline ends. Germline-derived CDR1 and CDR2 are MGHRA and YSYEKL. The CDR3 extends over 14 amino acids. This CDR3 is CASSQEAEANVLTF. The CDR3 region has the DNA TGCGCCAGCAGCCAAGAGGCTGAGGCCAACGTCCTGACTTTC.

Only one count was recorded for this clone. The chain combines TRBV29-1 with TRBJ1-1; D is undetermined. The germline V gene has CDR1 SQVTM and CDR2 ANQGSEA. The CDR3 runs to 12 residues. V was trimmed by 3 bases and J by 6 bases, leaving 11 bases between them. The CDR3 DNA is TGCAGCGTTGATCGAGGGCTGCCTGAAGCTTTCTTT. It is translated as CSVDRGLPEAFF.

This clone was recorded only once. The rearrangement joins TRBV2 to TRBJ2-1; 11 nucleotides match TRBD2. Per germline, CDR1 SNHLY and CDR2 FYNNEI. The CDR3 is made up of 14 amino acids. V lost 6 bases, J lost 10 bases, and 8 bases stayed unmatched. The CDR3 coding sequence is TGTGCCAGCAGGGAGACTAGCGGGGAGATAGAGCAGTTCTTC. Translation: CASRETSGEIEQFF.

This clone was counted once. This chain links TRBV5-1 with TRBJ2-3; no firm D call. Germline CDR1 reads SGHRS; CDR2 reads YFSETQ. This CDR3 spans 16 amino acids. The V end lost 0 bases, the J end lost 1 base, and 12 bases lay between the germline ends. Here the CDR3 DNA reads TGCGCCAGCAGCTTGGGAGTCACCCCCCGCACAGATACGCAGTATTTT. This encodes CASSLGVTPRTDTQYF.

The V and J genes are TRBV5-1 and TRBJ2-3; 7 bases align to TRBD2. Germline V gene sequence: CDR1 SGHRS, CDR2 YFSETQ. The trim removed 0 bases at V and 6 bases at J, leaving 4 bases unmatched. CDR3 length: 14 residues. The DNA for the CDR3 is TGCGCCAGCAGCTTGGGCGGGGGATTGGATACGCAGTATTTT. Its protein is CASSLGGGLDTQYF.

The CDR3 is CASSLGGGGTEAFF. The CDR3 nucleotides are TGTGCCAGCAGCTTAGGTGGGGGCGGCACTGAAGCTTTCTTT. The rearrangement joins TRBV11-2 to TRBJ1-1; a possible D gene is TRBD1 (6 bases). V was cut by 1 base and J by 4 bases, with 10 bases left in between. The CDR3 is 14 residues long. Germline CDR1 SGHAT, CDR2 FQNNGV.

This chain uses TRBV5-1 with TRBJ1-2, with a tentative D call TRBD1 (6 bases). Germline V gives CDR1 SGHRS, CDR2 YFSETQ. With 5 bases removed from V and 3 bases from J, the gap between germline ends came to 11 bases. The CDR3 is made up of 13 amino acids. CDR3 DNA sequence: TGCGCCAGCAGGGACACAGGGCACTATGGCTACACCTTC. This codes for CASRDTGHYGYTF.

The rearrangement joins TRBV7-8 to TRBJ2-3; 12 bases are shared with TRBD2. In germline, CDR1 is SGHVS, CDR2 FQNEAQ. CDR3 length: 17 amino acids. V dropped 1 base and J dropped 0; count of bases not matched to a gene: 2. Here the CDR3 reads CASSLDLAGGSTDTQYF. DNA for the CDR3: TGTGCCAGCAGCTTAGATCTAGCGGGGGGGAGCACAGATACGCAGTATTTT. Full variable domain (outside the CDR3, taken from reference TRBV7-8 and TRBJ2-3): GAGVSQSPRYKVAKRGQDVALRCDPISGHVSLFWYQQALGQGPEFLTYFQNEAQLDKSGLPSDRFFAERPEGSVSTLKIQRTQQEDSAVYLCASSLDLAGGSTDTQYFGPGTRLTVL.

This chain connects TRBV30 to TRBJ2-1; D gene uncertain. The germline CDR1 and CDR2 sequences are GTSNPN and SVGIG (reference sequence). V was clipped by 2 bases and J by 6 bases, with 14 bases between them. The CDR3 is made up of 14 amino acids. DNA for the CDR3: TGTGCCTGGAGTACCCTAGGTGATCGCAATGAGCAGTTCTTC. This sequence encodes CAWSTLGDRNEQFF.

This chain links TRBV7-9 with TRBJ1-6; TRBD1 is a possible D gene (5 bases). The V gene lost 0 bases and the J gene lost 10 bases, with 13 bases spanning the gap. The CDR3 is made up of 15 amino acids. Germline V gene data show CDR1 as SEHNR and CDR2 as FQNEAQ (reference sequence). The CDR3 region has the DNA TGTGCCAGCAGCTTAGCGACAGAGCTGGGCTCACCCCTCCACTTT. Its protein is CASSLATELGSPLHF.

This clone came up a few times. This rearrangement joins TRBV6-4 to TRBJ1-1; D not certain. Germline V gene lookup returns CDR1 MRHNA and CDR2 SNTAGT. V lost 8 bases and J lost 8, with 18 bases in between. The CDR3 consists of 13 residues. The CDR3 sequence is CASAFSPGEEAFF. The CDR3 DNA is TGTGCCAGCGCGTTTTCCCCCGGGGAAGAAGCTTTCTTT.

The rearrangement joins TRBV6-1 to TRBJ1-2; possibly TRBD1 for D (6 bases). The CDR3 is 13 residues long. Germline-derived CDR1 and CDR2 are MNHNS and SASEGT. V was trimmed by 11 bases and J by 4 bases, leaving 17 bases between them. For the CDR3, the DNA is TGTGCCTCCCGGGGGGGGCCTCCCTATGGCTACACCTTC. It translates to CASRGGPPYGYTF.

This clone was observed once. The chain links TRBV5-1 to TRBJ2-5; the match to TRBD2 covers 7 bases. Germline values: CDR1 SGHRS, CDR2 YFSETQ. The CDR3 sequence is 15 residues long. Trimming removed 5 bases from V and 1 base from J; junction bases left unmatched: 8. The CDR3 nucleotides are TGCGCCAGCAGACCCCGGGGAGGGATCCAAGAGACCCAGTACTTC. It yields the protein CASRPRGGIQETQYF.

This chain joins TRBV6-5 and TRBJ2-7; 8 bases are a match to TRBD1. Germline lookup yields CDR1 MNHEY and CDR2 SVGAGI. The CDR3 is 13 amino acids. With V trimmed by 9 bases and J by 0 bases, 4 bases remained unmatched. The CDR3 reads CASGQGPSYEQYF. The CDR3, as DNA: TGTGCCAGTGGACAGGGCCCCTCCTACGAGCAGTACTTC.

CDR3 coding DNA: TGTGCCTGGAGTGCCCCAGACTCTGGAAACACCATATATTTT. It encodes CAWSAPDSGNTIYF. The genes are TRBV30 and TRBJ1-3; unclear D gene. There are 14 residues in the CDR3. CDR1 GTSNPN and CDR2 SVGIG come from the germline V gene (reference sequence). The ends were cut back, 1 base at V and 0 bases at J, with 7 bases in the middle.

Turning to this clone: Sequence at one end of the junction differs from germline and may be a read error. The chain has TRBV7-7 and TRBJ2-1, with 14 bases lining up with TRBD2. Germline CDR1 SSHAT, CDR2 FNYEAQ (reference sequence). The CDR3 totals 15 residues. The CDR3 region has the DNA TGTGCTAGCAGCCTGGGGACTAGCGGGGGTCATGAGCAGTTCTTC. This encodes CASSLGTSGGHEQFF.

The rearrangement joins TRBV5-4 to TRBJ1-2, with a tentative D call TRBD1 (6 bases). Germline loops: CDR1 SGHNT, CDR2 YYREEE (reference sequence). This CDR3 is built from 15 residues. V was cut by 5 bases and J by 3 bases, with 17 bases left in between. CDR3 protein: CASSYGGQKDYGYTF. The CDR3 DNA sequence: TGTGCCAGCAGTTATGGGGGACAAAAGGACTATGGCTACACCTTC.

V and J are TRBV7-9 and TRBJ1-2; D possibly corresponds to TRBD1 (5 bases). Germline values: CDR1 SEHNR, CDR2 FQNEAQ (reference sequence). This CDR3 region has 14 residues. V was shortened by 5 bases and J by 3 bases, with 13 bases between the two germline ends. CDR3 coding DNA: TGTGCCAGCAGCCCCGGGGGTGAGGACTATGGCTACACCTTC. It codes for CASSPGGEDYGYTF.

The chain carries TRBV5-6 and TRBJ2-5, with a tentative D call TRBD1 (5 bases). The J call may be incorrect, as the DNA end agrees better with TRBJ2-7. This CDR3 comprises 15 residues. From germline, CDR1 is SGHDT and CDR2 YYEEEE. CDR3 sequence (DNA): TGTGCCAGCAGCTTGGAGGGGATCATTTTTCGCGAGCAGTACTTC. This sequence encodes CASSLEGIIFREQYF.